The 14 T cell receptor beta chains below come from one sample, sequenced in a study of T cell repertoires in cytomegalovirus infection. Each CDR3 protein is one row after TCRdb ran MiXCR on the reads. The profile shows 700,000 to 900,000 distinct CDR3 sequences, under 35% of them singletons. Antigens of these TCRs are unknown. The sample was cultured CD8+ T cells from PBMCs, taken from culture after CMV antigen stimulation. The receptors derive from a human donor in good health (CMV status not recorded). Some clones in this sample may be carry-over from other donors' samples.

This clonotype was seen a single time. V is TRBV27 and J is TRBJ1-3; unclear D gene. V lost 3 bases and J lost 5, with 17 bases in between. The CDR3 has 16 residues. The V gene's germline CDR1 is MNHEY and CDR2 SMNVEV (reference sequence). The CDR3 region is CASSLNSGDIRNTIYF. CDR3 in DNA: TGTGCCAGCAGTTTGAATAGCGGCGATATCAGAAACACCATATATTTT.

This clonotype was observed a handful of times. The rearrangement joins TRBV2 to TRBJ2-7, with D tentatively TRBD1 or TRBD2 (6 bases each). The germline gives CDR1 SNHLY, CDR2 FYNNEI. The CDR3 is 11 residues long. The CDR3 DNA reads TGTGCCACTGAGGGGGGAAGATTTTCGCGCGTC. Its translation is CATEGGRFSRV.

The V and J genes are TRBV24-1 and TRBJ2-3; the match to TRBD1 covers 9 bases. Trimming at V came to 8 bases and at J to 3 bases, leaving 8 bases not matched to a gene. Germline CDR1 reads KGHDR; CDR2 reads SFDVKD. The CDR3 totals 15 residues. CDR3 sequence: CATNSGTGPTDTQYF. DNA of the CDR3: TGTGCCACCAACTCAGGGACAGGGCCTACAGATACGCAGTATTTT.

CDR3 in amino acids: CSASTRSTSGANVLTF. CDR3 DNA: TGCAGTGCTAGCACGAGGTCCACCTCTGGGGCCAACGTCCTGACTTTC. This chain links TRBV20-1 with TRBJ2-6; D not resolved. This CDR3 region has 16 residues. Trimming took 3 bases from V and 0 from J, leaving 12 bases between them. Germline V lookup: CDR1 DFQATT, CDR2 SNEGSKA (reference sequence).

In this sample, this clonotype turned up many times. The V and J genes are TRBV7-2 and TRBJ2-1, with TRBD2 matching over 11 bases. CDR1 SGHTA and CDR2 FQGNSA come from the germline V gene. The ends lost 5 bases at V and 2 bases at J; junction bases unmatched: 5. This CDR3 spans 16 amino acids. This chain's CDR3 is CASSDVAGGAYNEQFF. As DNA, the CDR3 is TGTGCCAGCAGCGACGTAGCGGGGGGGGCCTACAATGAGCAGTTCTTC.

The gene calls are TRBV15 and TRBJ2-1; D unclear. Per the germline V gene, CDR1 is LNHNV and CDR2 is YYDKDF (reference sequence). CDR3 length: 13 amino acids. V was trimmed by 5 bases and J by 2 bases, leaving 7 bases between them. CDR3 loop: CATSLDTYNEQFF. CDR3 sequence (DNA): TGTGCCACCAGCCTAGACACCTACAATGAGCAGTTCTTC.

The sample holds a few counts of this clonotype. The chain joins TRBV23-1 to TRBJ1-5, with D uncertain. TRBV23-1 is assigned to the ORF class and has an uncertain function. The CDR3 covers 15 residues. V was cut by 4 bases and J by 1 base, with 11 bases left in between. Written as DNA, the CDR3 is TGCGCCAGCAGTCTTGAGGAAAGAAGCAATCAGCCCCAGCATTTT. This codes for CASSLEERSNQPQHF.

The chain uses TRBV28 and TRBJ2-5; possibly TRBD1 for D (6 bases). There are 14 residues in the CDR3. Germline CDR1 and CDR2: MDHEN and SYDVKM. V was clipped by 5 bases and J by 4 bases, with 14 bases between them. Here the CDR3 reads CASSISQGGETQYF. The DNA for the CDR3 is TGTGCCAGCAGTATCTCACAGGGTGGAGAGACCCAGTACTTC.

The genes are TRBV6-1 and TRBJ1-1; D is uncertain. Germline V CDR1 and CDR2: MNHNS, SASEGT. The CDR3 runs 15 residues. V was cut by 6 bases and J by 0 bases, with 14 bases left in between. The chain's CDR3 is CASSPSWPMNTEAFF. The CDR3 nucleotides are TGTGCCAGCAGCCCCAGTTGGCCTATGAACACTGAAGCTTTCTTT.

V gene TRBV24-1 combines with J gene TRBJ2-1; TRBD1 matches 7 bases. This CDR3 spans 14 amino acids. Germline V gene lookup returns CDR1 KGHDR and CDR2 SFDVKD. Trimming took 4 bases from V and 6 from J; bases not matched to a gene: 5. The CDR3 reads CATSEWGQPNEQFF. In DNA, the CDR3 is TGTGCCACCAGTGAATGGGGACAGCCCAATGAGCAGTTCTTC.

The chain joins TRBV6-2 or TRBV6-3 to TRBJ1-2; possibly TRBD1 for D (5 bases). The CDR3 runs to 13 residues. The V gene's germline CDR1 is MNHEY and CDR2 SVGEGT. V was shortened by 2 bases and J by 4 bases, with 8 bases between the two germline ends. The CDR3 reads CASSYAGLYGYTF. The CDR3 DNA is TGTGCCAGCAGTTACGCGGGGCTCTATGGCTACACCTTC.

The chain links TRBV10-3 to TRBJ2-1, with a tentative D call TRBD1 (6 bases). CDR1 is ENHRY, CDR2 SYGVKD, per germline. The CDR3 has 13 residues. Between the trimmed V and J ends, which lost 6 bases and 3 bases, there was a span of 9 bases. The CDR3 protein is CAIRGDIYNEQFF. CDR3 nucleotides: TGTGCCATCAGGGGGGACATCTACAATGAGCAGTTCTTC.

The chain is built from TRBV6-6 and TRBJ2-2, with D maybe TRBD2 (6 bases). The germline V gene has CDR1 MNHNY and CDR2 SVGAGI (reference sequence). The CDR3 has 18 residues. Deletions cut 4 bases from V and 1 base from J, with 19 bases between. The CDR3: CASSSNPVGGGNTGELFF. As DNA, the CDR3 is TGTGCCAGCAGTTCCAACCCCGTTGGGGGAGGGAACACCGGGGAGCTGTTTTTT.

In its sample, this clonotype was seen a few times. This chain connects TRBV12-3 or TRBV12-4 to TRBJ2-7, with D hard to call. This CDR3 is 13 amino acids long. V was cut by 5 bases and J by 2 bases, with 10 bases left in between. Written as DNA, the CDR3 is TGTGCCAGCAGTCCCGACGGACCCTACGAGCAGTACTTC. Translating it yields CASSPDGPYEQYF.